This T cell receptor beta chain was sequenced for a study of shared clonotypes between healthy human individuals (dated by TCRdb to the early 2020s). Study-wide context: The cohort included three men and a couple of women between 18 and 49 years of age. For each donor, three plates each were used for CD4 naive and CD4 memory, two plates were used for CD8 naive, and one plate was used for CD8 memory. The study deeply sequenced blood TCR repertoires of about 5 healthy adults to estimate repertoire size and the extent of clonotype sharing between individuals. To increase sequencing depth and limit assay-specific biases, TCR repertoire library preparation and sequencing were carried out by different laboratories using diverse techniques. Each donor's leukapheresis produced roughly between roughly 0.9 and 8.9 billion PBMCs.

As regards this clone: Its antigen is still unknown. It has no much larger one-base neighbor in the sample; base qualities were not kept.

Using the deep immunoSEQ assay, TCR CDR3 regions were amplified from genomic DNA by multiplex PCR. For each cell subset, the extracted genomic DNA was distributed evenly across all wells of several immunoSEQ 96-well plates, and each plate served as one replicate. For sorted subsets, each replicate PCR was loaded with roughly 190 ng genomic DNA, equivalent to 25,000 to 35,000 T cell genomes. Purified libraries were quantified with a Qubit 3.0 fluorometer, sized on a Bioanalyzer 2100, and re-quantified with the KAPA Library Quantification kit. Every immunoSEQ 96-well plate was sequenced on a separate single-read 150-cycle Illumina NextSeq 550 flow cell. As for how the authors treated the data: Because the immunoSEQ output included only junctional sequences and no quality scores, the filtering could not be the same as the filtering used for full-length reads. Sequences were annotated with PyIR, a Python wrapper for IgBLAST v1.9, using IMGT germline references to assign V/J genes and CDR3. Any read was removed if the V/J assignment was weak (E-value above 1e-6), the CDR3 was missing, or the read contained stop codons, out-of-frame junctions, or ambiguous translated residues. A V3J clonotype was defined by an identical inferred V gene, J gene, and CDR3 amino acid sequence. Percentage overlap between repertoires was calculated by dividing the number of shared unique clonotypes by the size of the smaller repertoire. Richness of each repertoire was evaluated using RTK rarefaction, the Chao1 estimator, and Recon v2.1 estimates of unobserved clonotypes. For all TCRbeta clonotypes obtained by the gDNA method from a few donors, generation probabilities were computed with OLGA. The immuneACCESS repertoire file appears here via TCRdb, limited to in-frame rearrangements. These files lack a portion of the clones; in checked studies, under half of the deficit traces to unresolved V genes, and the cause of the others is not known. V, J and clone size were drawn from that table, and D and trimming were deduced from the DNA. Present in this sample are over 2,000,000 clones, 90% to 95% of which were seen just once. Clones ranked in the top ten supply 1.5% to 2% of the sample.

CD8 naive samples consisted of CD45RO-negative cells that were positively selected for CCR7, yielding a CD45RA+CCR7+ population without TemRA cells. Donors were healthy HIV-negative adults with no recently reported acute infections or vaccinations. Only Caucasian adults living in Nashville, Tennessee, USA were represented among the donors. Blood was collected by leukapheresis, and PBMCs were isolated by Ficoll-Histopaque density gradient centrifugation and then cryopreserved in liquid nitrogen vapor phase. Purity and quantity of every magnetically sorted T cell population were checked by analytical flow cytometry. Each sorted fraction had its genomic DNA isolated and then quantified by UV absorbance on a Nanodrop 2000c. V is clipped by 1 base and J by 2 bases, and the sequence between their germline boundaries is 11 bases long. For CDR1 and CDR2, the germline V gene (reference sequence) lists MNHEY and SMNVEV. The CDR3 runs 15 amino acids, cysteine and phenylalanine included. The only DNA kept is the CDR3, 45 bases in frame from the first base.

The paper as a whole reports these results and caveats: Naive subsets generally had larger estimated clonotype richness than memory subsets did. Because the study included only a small number of donors, the genetic and exposure-history diversity represented was limited. Pairwise subsampling indicated that sequencing depth was expected to affect the degree of clonotype sharing among donors. Sampling was restricted to blood, and TCR repertoires in tissues likely differ from the TCR repertoires found in blood. Incomplete sequencing was indicated by rarefaction of sorted-subset datasets, despite the large sequencing depth. Compared with non-shared clonotypes, the clonotypes found in all four sorted-subset donors had higher generation probabilities. Sharing across several donors was observed for about 5% of naive CD4, over 3% of naive CD8, 2% to 2.5% of memory CD4, and roughly 0.4% of memory CD8 clonotypes.

Recombination joined TRBV27 with TRBJ1-2; TRBD1 is a possible D gene, resting on 5 matching bases. The sequenced sample consisted of naive CD8+ T cells from PBMCs. The sample's cell subset or site label, in plain terms: CD45RA+CCR7+. The clonotype originates from a man aged 18-30 years in good health. Some clones in this sample may be carry-over from other donors' samples. CDR3 loop: CASSLYAGLNYGYTF. The nucleotides are TGTGCCAGCAGTTTATATGCAGGGTTGAACTATGGCTACACCTTC.